This T cell receptor (beta chain) was captured by sequencing in a study of blood T cell repertoires in COVID-19. V was shortened by 2 bases and J by 4 bases, with 7 bases between the two germline ends. In germline, CDR1 is SGHTA, CDR2 FQGTGA. The CDR3 totals 13 residues. In the original analysis: Reference gene primers were amplified, and this amplification served to estimate nucleated cell counts. TCRdb's table, derived via immunoSEQ multiplex PCR, lists solely in-frame clones and lacks some. That table supplies the V and J calls and clone size; D and trimming were determined from the DNA. The data show around 160,000 clones, 80% to 90% seen once.

This chain uses TRBV7-3 with TRBJ2-3; no reliable D call. The receptor was derived from a human donor in a cohort sampled during active COVID-19. The sample was peripheral blood. The CDR3 is CASSLRSPDTQYF. In DNA form, the CDR3 reads TGTGCCAGCAGCTTACGGAGCCCAGATACGCAGTATTTT. Full variable domain (missing parts from reference TRBV7-3 and TRBJ2-3): GAGVSQTPSNKVTEKGKYVELRCDPISGHTALYWYRQSLGQGPEFLIYFQGTGAADDSGLPNDRFFAVRPEGSVSTLKIQRTERGDSAVYLCASSLRSPDTQYFGPGTRLTVL.